This T cell receptor beta chain was retrieved from a study of cytomegalovirus exposure and HLA in healthy donors. About the research overall: There were roughly 110 million unique TCR beta sequences, drawn from about 179 million T cells, in an earlier analysis.

This clone has just a few counts. Its target is not known. Study-wide findings and caveats: Rarity characterized most TCR sequences, yet some public TCRs appeared in many donors. Later analysis placed DRB1 highest and HLA-C lowest in TCR association rates, which differed by HLA locus.

The PCR used 60 Vbeta and 13 Jbeta primers. Original data processing: Later reanalysis found 75 million to 100 million unique TCR beta chains, around 10 million of them shared. Produced via immunoSEQ multiplex PCR; TCRdb's table is partial and in-frame only. V and J calls and clone size come straight from that table; D and trimming were deduced from the DNA. Seen here are some 110,000 clones, 8.5% to 10% observed once, and the top ten hold less than 4%. CDR1 is MDHEN and CDR2 is SYDVKM in the germline V gene. This CDR3 has 15 amino acids. Unmatched junction bases numbered 8, after V lost 3 bases and J lost 4 bases.

The rearrangement joins TRBV28 to TRBJ1-1; 7 bases agree with TRBD1. The clonotype comes from a man between 25 and 39 years old in good health and CMV-seronegative. The sample taken for sequencing was PBMCs. CDR3: CASSLFPDRATEAFF. CDR3 DNA sequence: TGTGCCAGCAGTTTGTTCCCTGACAGGGCCACTGAAGCTTTCTTT.